Listed below are T cell receptor beta chains from one sample, sequenced in a study of blood T cell repertoires in COVID-19. TCRdb's copy holds only in-frame clones and misses some; the assay was immunoSEQ multiplex PCR. Of about 250,000 clones listed, approximately 86% were seen once; the top ten hold around 1.5%. Material for sequencing was peripheral blood. The receptors were sampled from a woman in her sixties who had recovered from COVID-19. Each CDR3 is given without its conserved first and last residue.

CDR3 protein: ASSPSFRGQGITYEQY; V gene: TRBV3-1/TRBV3-2; J gene: TRBJ2-7
CDR3 protein: ASSLVQAGYGGTGELF; V gene: TRBV11-2; J gene: TRBJ2-2
CDR3 protein: SASSPSGGQETQY; V gene: TRBV20-1; J gene: TRBJ2-5
CDR3 protein: ASSFRTAETSYSNQPQH; V gene: TRBV19; J gene: TRBJ1-5
CDR3 protein: ASSQNSLRTQGAYNEQF; V gene: TRBV3-1/TRBV3-2; J gene: TRBJ2-1
CDR3 protein: ASSLVPRYRYGYT; V gene: TRBV7-9; J gene: TRBJ1-2
CDR3 protein: ASSQGQLDYGYT; V gene: TRBV7-2; J gene: TRBJ1-2
CDR3 protein: ASSSYSGQGYEQY; V gene: TRBV11-2; J gene: TRBJ2-7
CDR3 protein: ASGEFFQETQY; V gene: TRBV19; J gene: TRBJ2-5
CDR3 protein: AISESGTRKNTGELF; V gene: TRBV10-3; J gene: TRBJ2-2
CDR3 protein: ASSPSGPNTGELF; V gene: TRBV7-3; J gene: TRBJ2-2
CDR3 protein: ASSLRGGQPQH; V gene: TRBV3-1/TRBV3-2; J gene: TRBJ1-5
CDR3 protein: ASRCHCRAGAQAPQH; V gene: TRBV7-3; J gene: TRBJ1-5
CDR3 protein: ASSWGPGNNQPQH; V gene: TRBV7-2; J gene: TRBJ1-5
CDR3 protein: ATYSGTGVGQPQH; V gene: TRBV19; J gene: TRBJ1-5
CDR3 protein: ATSDLTGKQQETQY; V gene: TRBV24-1; J gene: TRBJ2-5
CDR3 protein: ASSINNRVRDNQPQH; V gene: TRBV19; J gene: TRBJ1-5
CDR3 protein: ASSLRQGDENYGYT; V gene: TRBV18; J gene: TRBJ1-2
CDR3 protein: ASSPLGAPGTGELF; V gene: TRBV14; J gene: TRBJ2-2
CDR3 protein: ASRRQETQY; V gene: TRBV6-5; J gene: TRBJ2-5
CDR3 protein: ASSQAPLARETQY; V gene: TRBV4-1; J gene: TRBJ2-5
CDR3 protein: SVRGGTDYGYT; V gene: TRBV29-1; J gene: TRBJ1-2
CDR3 protein: ASSSRRVSGGYGYT; V gene: TRBV7-8; J gene: TRBJ1-2
CDR3 protein: ASSQELTGWDGGYT; V gene: TRBV4-2; J gene: TRBJ1-2
CDR3 protein: ASSSARFQTGSNYGYT; V gene: TRBV7-9; J gene: TRBJ1-2
CDR3 protein: ASSFSGRNYGYT; V gene: TRBV11-2; J gene: TRBJ1-2
CDR3 protein: ASSPPRGVSTEAF; V gene: TRBV7-8; J gene: TRBJ1-1
CDR3 protein: SVGVAGSYTGELF; V gene: TRBV29-1; J gene: TRBJ2-2
CDR3 protein: ASSQDIGTGGTYNEQF; V gene: TRBV4-2; J gene: TRBJ2-1
CDR3 protein: ASSLDGQGYNEQF; V gene: TRBV5-4; J gene: TRBJ2-1
CDR3 protein: ASMSRGETQY; V gene: TRBV2; J gene: TRBJ2-5
CDR3 protein: ASSDPGGPGSYNEQF; V gene: TRBV7-3; J gene: TRBJ2-1
CDR3 protein: ASSLEGGGNQPQH; V gene: TRBV7-2; J gene: TRBJ1-5
CDR3 protein: ASSFGGMNYNEQF; V gene: TRBV28; J gene: TRBJ2-1
CDR3 protein: ASSLAGDFNRADTQY; V gene: TRBV5-1; J gene: TRBJ2-3
CDR3 protein: ASMAGRNTEAF; V gene: TRBV2; J gene: TRBJ1-1
CDR3 protein: ASSLSDWSGEQY; V gene: TRBV5-4; J gene: TRBJ2-7